This T cell receptor beta chain is from a study of cytomegalovirus exposure and HLA in healthy donors. Study details: The Caucasian-associated ancestry cluster contained more than 75% of the approximately 390 genotyped donors.

The study's findings and limits: The classifier reportedly diagnosed cytomegalovirus status with high sensitivity and specificity.

As regards this clone: What it recognizes is unknown.

The germline V and J ends were trimmed by 1 base and 4 bases, with 9 bases remaining between them. Germline V gene sequence: CDR1 SGHRS, CDR2 YFSETQ. The CDR3 is 14 residues long. PCR was performed using 60 Vbeta and 13 Jbeta primers. Assay: immunoSEQ multiplex PCR; the TCRdb copy retains only in-frame clones and omits some. The sample includes about 130,000 clones, 75% to 85% of them seen just once. The sequenced sample consisted of PBMCs. This clonotype was obtained from a man aged 18 to 35 in good health and CMV-seronegative. V and J are TRBV5-1 and TRBJ2-1, with D tentatively TRBD2 (6 bases). This chain's CDR3 is CASSLLGLYNEQFF. In DNA, the CDR3 is TGCGCCAGCAGCTTGCTAGGACTATACAATGAGCAGTTCTTC.